The 8 T cell receptor beta chains given below trace back to one sample, sequenced in a study of cytomegalovirus exposure and HLA in healthy donors. The PCR was carried out with 60 Vbeta primers and 13 Jbeta primers. Produced via immunoSEQ multiplex PCR; TCRdb's table is partial and in-frame only. The table lists 100,000 to 150,000 clones, just under 80% of them singletons. The sequenced material came from PBMCs. The receptors come from a male donor in good health and CMV-seronegative.

The V call is TRBV7-9, the J call TRBJ1-1, with a possible D match to TRBD1 (5 bases). Germline V lookup: CDR1 SEHNR, CDR2 FQNEAQ (reference sequence). The CDR3 consists of 13 residues. Trimming removed 6 bases from V and 1 base from J, with 9 bases in between. For the CDR3, the DNA is TGTGCCAGCAGGAAAGGGGAGAACACTGAAGCTTTCTTT. Its translation is CASRKGENTEAFF.

CDR3 in DNA: TGTGCCTGGAGTGCTCAGGGCGGTCAGCCCCAGCATTTT. Amino acid sequence: CAWSAQGGQPQHF. This chain links TRBV30 with TRBJ1-5; D may be TRBD1 (5 bases). With 1 base removed from V and 6 bases from J, the gap between germline ends came to 10 bases. CDR1 and CDR2 (germline): GTSNPN, SVGIG (reference sequence). The CDR3 length is 13 residues.

The chain recombines TRBV30 with TRBJ1-1; D is perhaps TRBD1 (6 bases). The CDR3 has 16 residues. Germline V lookup: CDR1 GTSNPN, CDR2 SVGIG (reference sequence). V was cut by 5 bases and J by 3 bases, with 22 bases left in between. The CDR3 is CAWRGGAYTGDTEAFF. The CDR3 DNA reads as TGTGCCTGGCGAGGGGGGGCCTACACGGGGGACACTGAAGCTTTCTTT.

The rearrangement uses TRBV4-2 and TRBJ2-6; D possibly corresponds to TRBD1 (6 bases). V was clipped by 3 bases and J by 0 bases, with 15 bases between them. The CDR3 has 18 residues. Per the germline V gene, CDR1 is LGHNA and CDR2 is YNFKEQ. The CDR3: CASSHIQGLSSGANVLTF. The DNA for the CDR3 is TGTGCCAGCAGCCATATACAGGGATTGAGCTCTGGGGCCAACGTCCTGACTTTC.

In its sample, this clone was seen a few times. The genes are TRBV9 and TRBJ1-6, with no clear D. Between the trimmed V and J ends, which lost 3 bases and 1 base, there was a span of 11 bases. This CDR3 is built from 16 residues. Germline V gene sequence: CDR1 SGDLS, CDR2 YYNGEE. This chain's CDR3 is CASSAGSSSYNSPLHF. DNA of the CDR3: TGTGCCAGCAGCGCGGGATCCTCTTCCTATAATTCACCCCTCCACTTT.

The chain uses TRBV27 and TRBJ2-7; TRBD2 aligns across 7 bases. The V gene end was trimmed by 3 bases and the J gene end by 3 bases; junction bases not matched to a gene: 5. This CDR3 comprises 14 residues. The germline V gene encodes CDR1 MNHEY and CDR2 SMNVEV (reference sequence). CDR3 nucleotide sequence: TGTGCCAGCAGTTTCGGGGCGGGGGACTACGAGCAGTACTTC. This translates into CASSFGAGDYEQYF.

The chain is built from TRBV7-2 and TRBJ2-7; 8 positions agree with TRBD2. V trimming: 0 bases; J trimming: 2 bases; junction bases outside the gene matches: 0. CDR1 SGHTA and CDR2 FQGNSA come from the germline V gene. The CDR3 consists of 14 residues. The CDR3 protein is CASSLARGAYEQYF. The CDR3 DNA is TGTGCCAGCAGCTTAGCGCGGGGGGCCTACGAGCAGTACTTC.

J is TRBJ1-1 and V is TRBV15; 8 positions agree with TRBD1. With 3 bases clipped from V and 4 bases from J, the junction kept 4 bases outside the gene matches. The germline V gene has CDR1 LNHNV and CDR2 YYDKDF (reference sequence). The CDR3 sequence is 14 residues long. The CDR3 coding sequence is TGTGCCACCAGCAGTGGACAGGGCCGCACTGAAGCTTTCTTT. It codes for CATSSGQGRTEAFF. Filled out from reference TRBV15 and TRBJ1-1, the complete variable domain reads DAMVIQNPRYQVTQFGKPVTLSCSQTLNHNVMYWYQQKSSQAPKLLFHYYDKDFNNEADTPDNFQSRRPNTSFCFLDIRSPGLGDTAMYLCATSSGQGRTEAFFGQGTRLTVV.